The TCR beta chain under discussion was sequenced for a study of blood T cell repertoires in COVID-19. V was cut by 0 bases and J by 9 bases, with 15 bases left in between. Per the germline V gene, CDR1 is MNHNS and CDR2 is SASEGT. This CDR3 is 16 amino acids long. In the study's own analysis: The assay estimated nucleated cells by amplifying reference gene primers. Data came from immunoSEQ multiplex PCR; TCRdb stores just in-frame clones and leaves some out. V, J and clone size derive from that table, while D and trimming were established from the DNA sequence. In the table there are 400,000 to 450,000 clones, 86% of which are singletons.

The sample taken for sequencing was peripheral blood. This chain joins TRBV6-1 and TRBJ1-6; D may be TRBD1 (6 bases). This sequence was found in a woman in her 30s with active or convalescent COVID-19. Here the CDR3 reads CASSEALQGTGSPLHF. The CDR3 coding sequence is TGTGCCAGCAGTGAAGCGCTTCAGGGGACGGGTTCACCCCTCCACTTT.